A selection of T cell receptor beta chains follows, all from one sample in a study of blood T cell repertoires in COVID-19. Some clones are missing from TCRdb's copy, which holds only in-frame ones; the method was immunoSEQ multiplex PCR. The sample lists a few hundred thousand clones; around 86% were seen once. Source material: peripheral blood. These receptor sequences come from a middle-aged man who had recovered from COVID-19. CDR3s include the opening cysteine and the closing phenylalanine or tryptophan. Each record gives: J gene, D gene, V gene, clone size, CDR3 protein, CDR3 DNA. A D gene is named only where the DNA matches it firmly. Where a row states a size, it is once, few, many or the class of an expanded clone; other rows omit it.

j_gene: TRBJ2-7; d_gene: TRBD2; v_gene: TRBV10-2; abundance: NA; CDR3aa: CASSGSSGGLSSYEQYF; CDR3nt: TGCGCCAGCAGTGGATCTAGCGGGGGGCTCAGCTCCTACGAGCAGTACTTC
j_gene: TRBJ2-1; d_gene: TRBD2; v_gene: TRBV12-5; abundance: NA; CDR3aa: CASGAREGNNEQFF; CDR3nt: TGTGCTAGTGGTGCGAGGGAGGGTAACAATGAGCAGTTCTTC
j_gene: TRBJ2-3; d_gene: NA; v_gene: TRBV7-2; abundance: few; CDR3aa: CASSFAASTDTQYF; CDR3nt: TGTGCCAGCAGCTTCGCAGCGAGCACAGATACGCAGTATTTT
j_gene: TRBJ2-7; d_gene: NA; v_gene: TRBV2; abundance: NA; CDR3aa: CASRPQVNSYEQYF; CDR3nt: TGTGCCAGCAGGCCACAGGTTAACTCCTACGAGCAGTACTTC
j_gene: TRBJ2-7; d_gene: TRBD2; v_gene: TRBV27; abundance: NA; CDR3aa: CASTTHTRAREEQYF; CDR3nt: TGTGCCAGCACCACCCATACTAGGGCGCGGGAGGAGCAGTACTTC
j_gene: TRBJ1-1; d_gene: NA; v_gene: TRBV19; abundance: NA; CDR3aa: CASSMGLRAGDNEAFF; CDR3nt: TGTGCCAGTAGTATGGGTCTAAGGGCAGGGGACAATGAAGCTTTCTTT
j_gene: TRBJ1-2; d_gene: TRBD1; v_gene: TRBV3-1/TRBV3-2; abundance: NA; CDR3aa: CASSQGDRINYGYTF; CDR3nt: TGTGCCAGCAGCCAAGGGGACAGGATTAACTATGGCTACACCTTC
j_gene: TRBJ2-5; d_gene: NA; v_gene: TRBV7-2; abundance: NA; CDR3aa: CASSFGLEWRETQYF; CDR3nt: TGTGCCAGCAGCTTTGGATTGGAGTGGCGGGAGACCCAGTACTTC
j_gene: TRBJ2-5; d_gene: NA; v_gene: TRBV9; abundance: NA; CDR3aa: CASSVEGSETQYF; CDR3nt: TGTGCCAGCAGCGTAGAAGGTAGCGAGACCCAGTACTTC
j_gene: TRBJ2-3; d_gene: NA; v_gene: TRBV7-2; abundance: NA; CDR3aa: CASTTQPYTDTQYF; CDR3nt: TGTGCCAGCACCACACAGCCCTACACAGATACGCAGTATTTT
j_gene: TRBJ2-3; d_gene: TRBD2; v_gene: TRBV2; abundance: NA; CDR3aa: CASSDPRLAGVGDTQYF; CDR3nt: TGTGCCAGCAGTGACCCGCGGCTAGCGGGAGTTGGAGATACGCAGTATTTT
j_gene: TRBJ2-3; d_gene: TRBD2; v_gene: TRBV27; abundance: NA; CDR3aa: CASSLSILRDYTDTQYF; CDR3nt: TGTGCCAGCAGTTTATCGATTCTGAGGGACTACACAGATACGCAGTATTTT
j_gene: TRBJ2-7; d_gene: NA; v_gene: TRBV7-9; abundance: NA; CDR3aa: CASSLTRGPSYEQYF; CDR3nt: TGTGCCAGCAGCTTAACGCGGGGGCCTTCCTACGAGCAGTACTTC
j_gene: TRBJ2-1; d_gene: NA; v_gene: TRBV3-1/TRBV3-2; abundance: NA; CDR3aa: CASSQDPRNEQFF; CDR3nt: TGTGCCAGCAGCCAAGATCCCCGCAATGAGCAGTTCTTC
j_gene: TRBJ2-1; d_gene: TRBD2; v_gene: TRBV11-2; abundance: NA; CDR3aa: CASSLALAQYNEQFF; CDR3nt: TGTGCCAGCAGCTTAGCACTAGCGCAATACAATGAGCAGTTCTTC